Listed here are 18 T cell receptor beta chains from one sample, sequenced in a study of shared clonotypes between healthy human individuals. Sequencing was performed with immunoSEQ multiplex PCR; in TCRdb, only in-frame clones are kept and a portion is missing. The repertoire holds more than 1 million clones, with 75% to 85% as singletons. Material: memory CD4+ T cells from PBMCs. Subset given: CD45RA-negative fraction. Source of these receptors: a man between 18 and 35 years old in good health. Some clones in this sample may be carry-over from other donors' samples.

Concerning this clone itself: The sample has other DNA sequences that encode this CDR3 too. The chain uses TRBV5-1 and TRBJ2-2, with 9 bases identical to TRBD1. CDR3 length: 15 amino acids. Trimming cost V 4 bases and J 2 bases; bases outside gene matches: 3. Germline V gene lookup returns CDR1 SGHRS and CDR2 YFSETQ. The CDR3 protein is CASSLGQGNTGELFF. The DNA for the CDR3 is TGCGCCAGCAGCCTGGGACAGGGTAACACCGGGGAGCTGTTTTTT.

This chain links TRBV14 with TRBJ2-3; D remains unclear. The CDR3 sequence is 13 residues long. Germline CDR1 is SGHDN and CDR2 is FVKESK. V was shortened by 7 bases and J by 2 bases, with 10 bases between the two germline ends. This CDR3 is CASTAGLTDTQYF. The CDR3 DNA reads as TGTGCCAGCACCGCTGGTCTCACAGATACGCAGTATTTT.

The V and J genes are TRBV10-3 and TRBJ2-7; 9 bases line up with TRBD1. The trim removed 4 bases at V and 2 bases at J, leaving 3 bases unmatched. Germline V gene data show CDR1 as ENHRY and CDR2 as SYGVKD. The CDR3 has 14 residues. DNA for the CDR3: TGTGCCATCAGTGGAGGGACAGGGCCCTACGAGCAGTACTTC. Its protein product is CAISGGTGPYEQYF.

This rearrangement joins TRBV4-2 to TRBJ2-3, with 16 positions matching TRBD2. Germline V gene lookup returns CDR1 LGHNA and CDR2 YNFKEQ. The J segment lost 3 bases and the V segment lost 5 bases, leaving 14 bases of the junction unmatched. The CDR3 has 20 amino acids. This CDR3 reads CASSISSGTSGRVGTDTQYF. CDR3 bases: TGTGCCAGCAGCATCTCATCGGGGACTAGCGGGAGGGTTGGAACAGATACGCAGTATTTT.

The rearrangement links TRBV11-2 to TRBJ2-2; D gene unclear. Germline V lookup: CDR1 SGHAT, CDR2 FQNNGV. This CDR3 is built from 15 residues. V was pared by 2 bases and J by 0 bases, with 7 bases between. For the CDR3, the DNA is TGTGCCAGCAGCTTAATAATAGCGAACACCGGGGAGCTGTTTTTT. Amino acid sequence: CASSLIIANTGELFF.

The rearrangement links TRBV7-3 to TRBJ1-2; D is ambiguous. CDR1 is SGHTA, CDR2 FQGTGA, per germline. This CDR3 has 13 residues. Between the trimmed V and J ends, which lost 5 bases and 4 bases, there was a span of 11 bases. The chain's CDR3 is CASSPTASYGYTF. The CDR3 DNA reads TGTGCCAGCAGCCCGACTGCCTCCTATGGCTACACCTTC.

V usage is TRBV9 and J usage is TRBJ2-3; either TRBD1 or TRBD2 may fit D (5 bases each). Germline CDR1 and CDR2: SGDLS and YYNGEE. The CDR3 has 18 residues. V lost 4 bases and J lost 5, with 26 bases in between. The CDR3 DNA is TGTGCCAGCAGCCCGAGGGGTCTGAGACTTCCATTGGGAGATACGCAGTATTTT. This encodes CASSPRGLRLPLGDTQYF.

The chain recombines TRBV20-1 with TRBJ1-2; D is undetermined. The germline V gene has CDR1 DFQATT and CDR2 SNEGSKA (reference sequence). V lost 4 bases to trimming and J lost 3 bases, with 6 bases between them. This CDR3 region has 11 residues. The CDR3 here is CSANEYYGYTF. CDR3 sequence (DNA): TGCAGTGCTAACGAGTACTATGGCTACACCTTC.

The CDR3 sequence is CSAGTGNDIQYF. The CDR3 DNA is TGCAGCGCCGGGACAGGGAACGACATTCAGTACTTC. The chain carries TRBV29-1 and TRBJ2-4; 9 bases map to TRBD1. Trimming cost V 7 bases and J 8 bases; bases outside gene matches: 6. The CDR3 consists of 12 residues. The germline CDR1 and CDR2 sequences are SQVTM and ANQGSEA.

This clone was counted many times. The chain is built from TRBV7-3 and TRBJ1-1; D perhaps matches TRBD1 (6 bases). Germline V gene sequence: CDR1 SGHTA, CDR2 FQGTGA. Trimming shortened V by 5 bases and J by 2 bases, and 15 bases separated the two germline ends. CDR3 size: 15 residues. The CDR3 nucleotides are TGTGCCAGCAGCCCTACCGGGGGCAGAAACACTGAAGCTTTCTTT. Translated, it gives CASSPTGGRNTEAFF.

V and J are TRBV29-1 and TRBJ1-5; no reliable D call. The CDR3 contains 12 residues. From germline, CDR1 is SQVTM and CDR2 ANQGSEA. Trimming removed 6 bases from V and 0 bases from J, with 6 bases in between. The CDR3 coding sequence is TGCAGCGTAAAGGGTAGCAATCAGCCCCAGCATTTT. Encoded protein: CSVKGSNQPQHF.

This chain connects TRBV7-8 to TRBJ2-2; 10 bases are a match to TRBD1. The length of the CDR3 is 15 residues. Germline CDR1 SGHVS, CDR2 FQNEAQ. Trimming took 2 bases from V and 4 from J; bases not matched to a gene: 1. The CDR3 region is CASSLRQGATGELFF. The DNA for the CDR3 is TGTGCCAGCAGCTTACGACAGGGGGCCACCGGGGAGCTGTTTTTT.

This clone showed up many times. The chain joins TRBV10-1 to TRBJ1-2; weak D call: TRBD1 (6 bases). V was cut by 6 bases and J by 5 bases, with 13 bases left in between. CDR3 length: 13 amino acids. Germline V gene data show CDR1 as WNHNN and CDR2 as SYGVQD (reference sequence). The CDR3 nucleotides are TGCGCCAGCAGCGCGACAGGATCTTATGGCTACACCTTC. Amino acid sequence: CASSATGSYGYTF.

This chain joins TRBV27 and TRBJ2-4; no reliable D call. There are 13 residues in the CDR3. Germline CDR1 reads MNHEY; CDR2 reads SMNVEV (reference sequence). V was trimmed by 6 bases and J by 5 bases, leaving 11 bases between them. This chain's CDR3 is CASRRSEENIQYF. As DNA, the CDR3 is TGTGCCAGCAGACGATCCGAGGAAAACATTCAGTACTTC.

This clone was detected a few times. CDR3 protein: CASSEAVLAAYNEQFF. The CDR3 DNA reads TGTGCCAGCAGTGAAGCGGTCCTAGCGGCCTACAATGAGCAGTTCTTC. This chain uses TRBV6-1 with TRBJ2-1, with TRBD2 matching 7 bases. This CDR3 region has 16 residues. The ends lost 0 bases at V and 2 bases at J; junction bases unmatched: 4. The V gene's germline CDR1 is MNHNS and CDR2 SASEGT.

This chain uses TRBV4-1 with TRBJ2-7; 10 bases align to TRBD2. With 1 base clipped from V and 7 bases from J, the junction kept 7 bases outside the gene matches. In germline, CDR1 is MGHRA, CDR2 YSYEKL. The CDR3 covers 15 residues. CDR3 in DNA: TGCGCCAGCAGCCAAGGTGCAGCGGGAGGGCGTGAGCAGTACTTC. This encodes CASSQGAAGGREQYF.

This chain uses TRBV7-6 with TRBJ2-5; possibly TRBD1 for D (6 bases). The V end was cut by 4 bases, the J end by 3 bases, with 12 bases between. The CDR3 totals 14 residues. Germline CDR1 SGHVS, CDR2 FNYEAQ. The CDR3 region is CASSSLQGKETQYF. As DNA, the CDR3 is TGTGCCAGCAGCTCCCTCCAGGGGAAAGAGACCCAGTACTTC. Supplemented by reference TRBV7-6 and TRBJ2-5, the full variable domain reads GAGVSQSPRYKVTKRGQDVALRCDPISGHVSLYWYRQALGQGPEFLTYFNYEAQQDKSGLPNDRFSAERPEGSISTLTIQRTEQRDSAMYRCASSSLQGKETQYFGPGTRLLVL.

The chain has TRBV5-1 and TRBJ2-1; D might be TRBD2 (6 bases). CDR1 and CDR2 from the germline V gene are SGHRS and YFSETQ. With 4 bases removed from V and 5 bases from J, the gap between germline ends came to 16 bases. The CDR3 consists of 15 residues. The CDR3 region is CASSQSGPANNEQFF. The CDR3 DNA is TGCGCCAGCAGCCAAAGCGGGCCGGCTAACAATGAGCAGTTCTTC.